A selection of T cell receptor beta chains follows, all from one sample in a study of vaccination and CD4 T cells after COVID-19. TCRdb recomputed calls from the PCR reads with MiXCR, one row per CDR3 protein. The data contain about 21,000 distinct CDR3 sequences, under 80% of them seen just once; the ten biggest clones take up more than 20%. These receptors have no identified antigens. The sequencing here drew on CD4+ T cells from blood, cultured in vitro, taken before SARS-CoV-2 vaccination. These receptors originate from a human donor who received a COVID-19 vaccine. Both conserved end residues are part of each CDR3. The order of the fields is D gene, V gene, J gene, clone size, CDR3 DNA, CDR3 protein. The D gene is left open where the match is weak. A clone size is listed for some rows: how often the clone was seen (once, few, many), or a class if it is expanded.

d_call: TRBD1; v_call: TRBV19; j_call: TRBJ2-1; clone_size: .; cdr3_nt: TGTGCCAGTAGCTACGACAGGGACTCCTACAATGAGCAGTTCTTC; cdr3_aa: CASSYDRDSYNEQFF
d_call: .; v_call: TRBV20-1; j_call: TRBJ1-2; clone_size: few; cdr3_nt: TGCAGTGCTAGAGGGAGGGGGAACTATGGCTACACCTTC; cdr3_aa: CSARGRGNYGYTF
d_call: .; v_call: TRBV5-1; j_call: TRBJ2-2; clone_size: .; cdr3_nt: TGCGCCAGCAGCGACACCGGGGAGCTGTTTTTT; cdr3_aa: CASSDTGELFF
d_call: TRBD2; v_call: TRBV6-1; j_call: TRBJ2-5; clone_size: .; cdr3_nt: TGTGCCAGCCTACTAGCGGGGACGGAGACCCAGTACTTC; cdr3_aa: CASLLAGTETQYF
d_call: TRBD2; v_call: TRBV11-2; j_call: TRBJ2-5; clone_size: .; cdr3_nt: TGTGCCAGCAGCCGAAGGGGACTAGCGGGTGACCTAGGGCGGGAGACCCAGTACTTC; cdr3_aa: CASSRRGLAGDLGRETQYF
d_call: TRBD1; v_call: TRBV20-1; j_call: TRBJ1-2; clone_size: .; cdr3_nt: TGCAGTGCTAGAGATGCGGGGACAGGGTCTGGCTACACCTTC; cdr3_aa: CSARDAGTGSGYTF
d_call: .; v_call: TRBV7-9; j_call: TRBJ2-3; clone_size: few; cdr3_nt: TGTGCCAGCAGCTTTACCCCTAGCGCCAGCACAGATACGCAGTATTTT; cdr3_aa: CASSFTPSASTDTQYF
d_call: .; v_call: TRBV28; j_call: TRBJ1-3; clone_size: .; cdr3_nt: TGTGCCACTCGAGTCCAACTCTCTGGAAACACCATATATTTT; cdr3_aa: CATRVQLSGNTIYF
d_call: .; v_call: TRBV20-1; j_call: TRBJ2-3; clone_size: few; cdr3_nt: TGCAGTGCTAGAGCGCTAGCGAGAGAGGATACGCAGTATTTT; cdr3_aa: CSARALAREDTQYF
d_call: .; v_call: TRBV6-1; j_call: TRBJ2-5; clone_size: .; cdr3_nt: TGTGCCAGCAGTCGGACATGGGGGGAGACCCAGTACTTC; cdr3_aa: CASSRTWGETQYF
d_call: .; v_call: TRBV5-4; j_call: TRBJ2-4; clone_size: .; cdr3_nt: TGTGCCAGCAGCTGGGGGGGCAGGGGGTCGGCCAAAAACATTCAGTACTTC; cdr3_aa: CASSWGGRGSAKNIQYF
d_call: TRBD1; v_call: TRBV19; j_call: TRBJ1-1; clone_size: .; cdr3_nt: TGTGCCAGTAGTCAGACAGGGATGAACACTGAAGCTTTCTTT; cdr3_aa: CASSQTGMNTEAFF
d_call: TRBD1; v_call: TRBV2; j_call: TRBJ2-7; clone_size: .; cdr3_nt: TGTGCCAGCAGAAATAGAGGACAGGGGGCGTACGAGCAGTACTTC; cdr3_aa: CASRNRGQGAYEQYF
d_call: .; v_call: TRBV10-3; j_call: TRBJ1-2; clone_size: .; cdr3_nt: TGTGCCAGTAACCCGGGGGGTGGCTATGGCTACACCTTC; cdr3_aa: CASNPGGGYGYTF
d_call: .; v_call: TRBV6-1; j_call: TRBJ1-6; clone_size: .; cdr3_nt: TGTGCCAGCAGTGAAAGGCGGGGGAGTGATTCACCCCTCCACTTT; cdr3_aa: CASSERRGSDSPLHF
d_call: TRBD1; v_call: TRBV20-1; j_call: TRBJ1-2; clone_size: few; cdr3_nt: TGCAGTGCTCAGGACAGGGGTGGCTACACCTTC; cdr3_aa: CSAQDRGGYTF
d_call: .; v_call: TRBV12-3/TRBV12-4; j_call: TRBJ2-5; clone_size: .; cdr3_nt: TGTGCCAGCAGTTTAGGGGGATTTGAAGAGACCCAGTACTTC; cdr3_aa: CASSLGGFEETQYF
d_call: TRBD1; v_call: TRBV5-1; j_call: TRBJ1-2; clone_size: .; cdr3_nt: TGCGCCAGTAGGGCGGGACAGAGTTATCGCTACACCTTC; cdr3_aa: CASRAGQSYRYTF
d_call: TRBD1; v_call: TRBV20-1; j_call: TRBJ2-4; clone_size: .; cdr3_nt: TGCAGTGCTAGCGGTTCGGGCAGGGGGCGCTTAGCCAAAAACATTCAGTACTTC; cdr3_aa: CSASGSGRGRLAKNIQYF
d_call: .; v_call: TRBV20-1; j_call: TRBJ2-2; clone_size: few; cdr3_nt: TGCAGTGCTAGACAGGGGGGGAACACCGGGGAGCTGTTTTTT; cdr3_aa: CSARQGGNTGELFF
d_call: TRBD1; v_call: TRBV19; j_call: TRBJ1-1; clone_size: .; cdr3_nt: TGTGCCAGTAGGCAGACAGGGACGAACACTGAAGCTTTCTTT; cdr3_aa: CASRQTGTNTEAFF
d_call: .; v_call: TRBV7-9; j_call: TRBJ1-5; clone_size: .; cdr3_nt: TGTGCCAGCAGCCCCGGGGGCACTAATCAGCCCCAGCATTTT; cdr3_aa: CASSPGGTNQPQHF
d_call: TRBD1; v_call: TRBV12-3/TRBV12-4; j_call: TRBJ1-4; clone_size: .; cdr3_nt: TGTGCCAGCAGTTCGACAGGGGGCGTCGAAAAACTGTTTTTT; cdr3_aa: CASSSTGGVEKLFF
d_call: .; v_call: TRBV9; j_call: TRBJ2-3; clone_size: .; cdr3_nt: TGTGCCAGCAGTCTACAGGGACTTCATAGAGATACGCAGTATTTT; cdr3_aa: CASSLQGLHRDTQYF
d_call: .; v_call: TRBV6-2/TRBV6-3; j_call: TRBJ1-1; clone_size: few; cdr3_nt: TGTGCCAGCATAGGGTACACTGAAGCTTTCTTT; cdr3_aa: CASIGYTEAFF
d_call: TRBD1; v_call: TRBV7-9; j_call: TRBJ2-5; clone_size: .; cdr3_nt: TGTGCCAGCAGCTTACAGGGGGCTCGGGAGACCCAGTACTTC; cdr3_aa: CASSLQGARETQYF
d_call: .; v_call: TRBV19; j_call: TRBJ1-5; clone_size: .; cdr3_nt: TGTGCCAGTAGTATCACGACCGAGGACAATCAGCCCCAGCATTTT; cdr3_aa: CASSITTEDNQPQHF
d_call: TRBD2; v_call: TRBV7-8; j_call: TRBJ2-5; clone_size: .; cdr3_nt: TGTGCCAGCAGCTTAGTGGTAGCGGGGAGCATAAACCAAGAGACCCAGTACTTC; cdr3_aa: CASSLVVAGSINQETQYF
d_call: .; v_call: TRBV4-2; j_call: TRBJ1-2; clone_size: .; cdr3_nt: TGTGCCAGCAGCCAAAACTGGCCGGAGAACTATGGCTACACCTTC; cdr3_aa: CASSQNWPENYGYTF
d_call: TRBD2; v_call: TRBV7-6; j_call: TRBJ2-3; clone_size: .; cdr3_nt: TGTGCCAGCGGCCCCTTAGAACTAGCGGGGGGGCTAGGCACAGATACGCAGTATTTT; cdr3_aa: CASGPLELAGGLGTDTQYF
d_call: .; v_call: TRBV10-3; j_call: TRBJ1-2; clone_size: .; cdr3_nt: TGTGCCATCACCGCGGTTGAGGAAACGGGAGGCTACACCTTC; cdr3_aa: CAITAVEETGGYTF
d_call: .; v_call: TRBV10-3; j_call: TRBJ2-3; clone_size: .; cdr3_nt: TGTGCCTGCCGGCCCGAGGAGGCAGATACGCAGTATTTT; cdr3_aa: CACRPEEADTQYF
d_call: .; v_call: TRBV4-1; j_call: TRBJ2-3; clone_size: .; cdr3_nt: TGCGCCAGCAGCCAAGTGGGACTACAGGGGGACGGCACAGATACGCAGTATTTT; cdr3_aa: CASSQVGLQGDGTDTQYF
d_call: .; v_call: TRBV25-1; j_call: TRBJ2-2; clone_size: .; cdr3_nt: TGTGCCAGCAGTGAAGGGACATACACCGGGGAGCTGTTTTTT; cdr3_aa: CASSEGTYTGELFF
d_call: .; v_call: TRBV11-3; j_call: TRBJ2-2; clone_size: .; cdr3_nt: TGTGCCAGCAGCTTCGAACAACGAAACGGGGGCCAGTCGAACACCGGGGAGCTGTTTTTT; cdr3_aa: CASSFEQRNGGQSNTGELFF
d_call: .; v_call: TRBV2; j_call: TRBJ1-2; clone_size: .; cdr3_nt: TGTGCCAGCAGCTCCACGGGCTATGGCTACACCTTC; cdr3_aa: CASSSTGYGYTF
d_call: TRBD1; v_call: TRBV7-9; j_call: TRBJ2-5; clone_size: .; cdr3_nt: TGTGCCAGCAGCTCACCACAGGGGGCAACCCAAGAGACCCAGTACTTC; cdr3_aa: CASSSPQGATQETQYF
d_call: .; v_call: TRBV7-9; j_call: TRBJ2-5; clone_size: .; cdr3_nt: TGTGCCAGCAGCTTAGCAGGGCCAATTCAAGAGACCCAGTACTTC; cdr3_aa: CASSLAGPIQETQYF
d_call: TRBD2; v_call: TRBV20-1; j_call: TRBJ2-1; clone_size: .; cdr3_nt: TGCAGTGCTAGGACTAGCGGGGGGGCCAGCATCTACAATGAGCAGTTCTTC; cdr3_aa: CSARTSGGASIYNEQFF
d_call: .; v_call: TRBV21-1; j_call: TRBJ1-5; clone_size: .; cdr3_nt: TGTGCCAGCAGCGTAGGCCGGGGGGGTGGCAATCAGCCCCAGCATTTT; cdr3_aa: CASSVGRGGGNQPQHF
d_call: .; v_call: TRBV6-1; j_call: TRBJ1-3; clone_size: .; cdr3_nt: TGTGCGTCGAGAGGGGGAGTATCTGGAAACACCATATATTTT; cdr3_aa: CASRGGVSGNTIYF
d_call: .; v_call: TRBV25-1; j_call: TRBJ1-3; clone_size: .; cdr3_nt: TGTGCCAGCAGTGAAGCAGGAGTGGGCTCTGGAAACACCATATATTTT; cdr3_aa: CASSEAGVGSGNTIYF
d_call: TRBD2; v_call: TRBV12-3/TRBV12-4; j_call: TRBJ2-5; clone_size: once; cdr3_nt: TGTGCCAGCAGTTTTGGACTAGCGGGGGGCCAACAAGAGACCCAGTACTTC; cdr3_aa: CASSFGLAGGQQETQYF